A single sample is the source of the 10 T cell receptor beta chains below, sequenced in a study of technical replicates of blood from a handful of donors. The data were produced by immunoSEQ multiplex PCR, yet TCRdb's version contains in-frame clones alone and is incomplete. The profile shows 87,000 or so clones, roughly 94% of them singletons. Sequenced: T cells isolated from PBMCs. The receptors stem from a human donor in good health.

The DNA for the CDR3 is TGCGCCAGCAGTTGGCGGGATGAGCAGTTCTTC. This codes for CASSWRDEQFF. J is TRBJ2-1 and V is TRBV10-2; perhaps TRBD2 as D (5 bases). The germline gives CDR1 WSHSY, CDR2 SAAADI. The CDR3 sequence is 11 residues long. V was pared by 5 bases and J by 8 bases, with 7 bases between.

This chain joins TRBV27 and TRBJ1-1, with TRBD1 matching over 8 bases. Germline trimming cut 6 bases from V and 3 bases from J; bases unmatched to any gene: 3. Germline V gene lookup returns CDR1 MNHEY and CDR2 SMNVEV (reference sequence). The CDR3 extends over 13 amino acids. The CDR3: CASRPDRDTEAFF. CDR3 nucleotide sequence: TGTGCCAGCAGACCGGACAGGGACACTGAAGCTTTCTTT.

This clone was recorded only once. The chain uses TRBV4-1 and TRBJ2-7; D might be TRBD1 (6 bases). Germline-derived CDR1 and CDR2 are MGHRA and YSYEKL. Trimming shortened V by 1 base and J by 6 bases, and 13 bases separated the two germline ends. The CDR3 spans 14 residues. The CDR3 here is CASSQVGHRAEQYF. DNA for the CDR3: TGCGCCAGCAGCCAAGTGGGCCACAGGGCCGAGCAGTACTTC.

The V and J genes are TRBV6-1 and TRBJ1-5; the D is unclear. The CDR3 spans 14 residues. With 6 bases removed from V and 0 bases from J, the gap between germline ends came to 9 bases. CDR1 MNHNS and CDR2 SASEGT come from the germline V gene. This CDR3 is CASRGDYSNQPQHF. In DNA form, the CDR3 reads TGTGCCAGCAGGGGAGACTATAGCAATCAGCCCCAGCATTTT.

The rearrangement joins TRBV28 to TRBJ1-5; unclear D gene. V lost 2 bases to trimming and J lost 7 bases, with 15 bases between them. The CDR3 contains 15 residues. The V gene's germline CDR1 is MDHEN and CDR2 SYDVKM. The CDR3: CASSLALAGLQPQHF. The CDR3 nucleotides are TGTGCCAGCAGTTTAGCTTTGGCAGGCTTACAGCCCCAGCATTTT.

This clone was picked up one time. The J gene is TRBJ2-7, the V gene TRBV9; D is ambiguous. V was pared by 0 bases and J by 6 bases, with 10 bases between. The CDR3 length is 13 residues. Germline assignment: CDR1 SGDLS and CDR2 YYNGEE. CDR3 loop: CASSVGILGEQYF. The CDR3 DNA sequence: TGTGCCAGCAGCGTAGGCATTCTCGGCGAGCAGTACTTC.

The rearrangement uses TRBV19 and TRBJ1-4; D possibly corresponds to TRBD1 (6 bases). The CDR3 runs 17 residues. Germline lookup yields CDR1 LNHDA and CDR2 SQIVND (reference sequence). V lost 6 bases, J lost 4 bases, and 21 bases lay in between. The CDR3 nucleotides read TGTGCCAGTAGACTACAGGGAAGCCCCTCTGGTAATGAAAAACTGTTTTTT. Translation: CASRLQGSPSGNEKLFF.

CDR3 amino acids: CASSLIPDSYNEQFF. The CDR3 nucleotides read TGTGCCAGCAGCTTAATCCCAGACTCCTACAATGAGCAGTTCTTC. This chain connects TRBV7-9 to TRBJ2-1, with D unresolved. Germline loops: CDR1 SEHNR, CDR2 FQNEAQ (reference sequence). Trimming took 2 bases from V and 0 from J, leaving 8 bases between them. The CDR3 length is 15 residues.

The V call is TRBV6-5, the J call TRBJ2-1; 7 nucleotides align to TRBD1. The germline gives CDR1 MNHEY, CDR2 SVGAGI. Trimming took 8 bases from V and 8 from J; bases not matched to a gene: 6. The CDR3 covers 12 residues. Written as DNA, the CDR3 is TGTGCCAGCGGTAACAGGGGCGATGAGCAGTTCTTC. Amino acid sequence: CASGNRGDEQFF.

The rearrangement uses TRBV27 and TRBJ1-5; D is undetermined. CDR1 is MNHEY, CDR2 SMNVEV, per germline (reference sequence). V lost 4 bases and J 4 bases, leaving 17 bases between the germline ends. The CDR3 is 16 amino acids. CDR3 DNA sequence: TGTGCCAGCAGTTCCGGCCGCGGGTTTGCAAATCAGCCCCAGCATTTT. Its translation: CASSSGRGFANQPQHF.